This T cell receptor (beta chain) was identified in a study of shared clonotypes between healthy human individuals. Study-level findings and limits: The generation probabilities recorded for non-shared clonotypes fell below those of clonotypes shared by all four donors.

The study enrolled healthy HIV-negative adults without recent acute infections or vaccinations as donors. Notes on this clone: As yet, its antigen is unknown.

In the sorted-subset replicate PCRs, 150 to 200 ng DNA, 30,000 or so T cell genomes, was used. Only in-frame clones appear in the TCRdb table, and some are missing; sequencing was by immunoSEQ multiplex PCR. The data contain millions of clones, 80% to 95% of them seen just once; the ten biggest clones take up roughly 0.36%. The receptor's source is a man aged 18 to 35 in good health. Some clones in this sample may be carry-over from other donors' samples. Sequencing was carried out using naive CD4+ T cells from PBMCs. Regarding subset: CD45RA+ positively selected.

CDR3 sequence reads: CASSSPGVADAYEQYF. The CDR3 bases are TGTGCCAGCAGTTCTCCTGGGGTAGCGGACGCCTACGAGCAGTACTTC. This sequence joins TRBV28 and TRBJ2-7; the D gene is possibly TRBD2 (6 bases). The CDR3 is 16 amino acids. CDR1 MDHEN and CDR2 SYDVKM come from the germline V gene. V lost 4 bases and J lost 2, with 18 bases in between.